This TCR beta chain originates from a study of shared clonotypes between healthy human individuals. Study results and caveats: A small donor pool kept down the genetic and exposure-history diversity that was represented. Among several donors, roughly 5% of naive CD4 clonotypes were found in common.

Clones were read by immunoSEQ multiplex PCR, and TCRdb kept only the in-frame ones, dropping some. The sample holds 2 million to 2.5 million clones, about 95% seen once. CDR1 is SGHRS and CDR2 is YFSETQ in the germline V gene. Trimming cost V 4 bases and J 5 bases, with 15 bases left between them. The CDR3 has 14 amino acids. Points on this clone: Its specificity is not known.

Sample: naive CD4+ T cells sorted from blood. Noted subset: CD45RA+ positively selected. The chain uses TRBV5-1 and TRBJ1-1; D is possibly TRBD1 (5 bases). The TCR originated in a man between 18 and 29 years old in good health. Written as DNA, the CDR3 is TGCGCCAGCAGCCCGCGGGATGGGGGGACTGAAGCTTTCTTT. Residues: CASSPRDGGTEAFF.